A single sample is the source of the 25 T cell receptor beta chains below, sequenced in a study of neoadjuvant anti-PD-1 for oral cavity cancer. Generated by immunoSEQ multiplex PCR, the TCRdb table keeps only in-frame clones and is missing some. The top ten clones hold approximately 2.3% of a sample with 9,500 to 15,000 clones, 60% to 80% of them seen once. Regarding time point: after neoadjuvant nivolumab, at surgical resection. The sequencing used PBMCs, collected after nivolumab (anti-PD-1) treatment. The receptors stem from a person aged 35 to 85 with oral cavity squamous cell carcinoma.

The chain joins TRBV6-5 to TRBJ2-7, with unresolved D. The CDR3 spans 11 residues. Trimming removed 5 bases at V and 7 bases at J, with 9 bases between. Germline loops: CDR1 MNHEY, CDR2 SVGAGI. The CDR3 DNA reads as TGTGCCAGCAGTCGCCTAGGGGAGCAGTACTTC. It specifies CASSRLGEQYF.

V and J are TRBV2 and TRBJ2-7; TRBD1 matches at 7 bases. The V gene end was trimmed by 3 bases and the J gene end by 3 bases; junction bases not matched to a gene: 5. The CDR3 loop spans 14 amino acids. From germline, CDR1 is SNHLY and CDR2 FYNNEI. CDR3 DNA: TGTGCCAGCAGTGACTACAGGGGCCGCTACGAGCAGTACTTC. Protein sequence: CASSDYRGRYEQYF.

V gene TRBV28 combines with J gene TRBJ2-1, with 10 bases aligning to TRBD2. CDR1 is MDHEN, CDR2 SYDVKM, per germline. The trim removed 3 bases at V and 4 bases at J, leaving 6 bases unmatched. The CDR3 covers 16 residues. The CDR3 region is CASSFTTSGQYNEQFF. The CDR3 DNA is TGTGCCAGCAGTTTCACGACTAGCGGGCAGTACAATGAGCAGTTCTTC.

The chain has TRBV6-1 and TRBJ1-1; 9 nucleotides agree with TRBD1. Germline CDR1 reads MNHNS; CDR2 reads SASEGT. The CDR3 contains 16 residues. Trimming cost V 6 bases and J 0 bases; bases outside gene matches: 8. The CDR3 coding sequence is TGTGCCAGCAGGGAATACAGGGGGCGCATGAACACTGAAGCTTTCTTT. It is translated as CASREYRGRMNTEAFF.

The CDR3 is CASSVGPGPPEEKLFF. The DNA for the CDR3 is TGTGCCAGCAGCGTGGGACCCGGGCCGCCGGAGGAAAAACTGTTTTTT. This chain uses TRBV9 with TRBJ1-4; D possibly corresponds to TRBD1 (5 bases). CDR1 is SGDLS, CDR2 YYNGEE, per germline. The CDR3 consists of 16 residues. V shed 2 bases and J shed 8 bases, with 19 bases lying between them.

The chain combines TRBV10-3 with TRBJ2-4; TRBD2 matches at 7 bases. Germline CDR1 and CDR2: ENHRY and SYGVKD. With 2 bases clipped from V and 12 bases from J, the junction kept 10 bases outside the gene matches. There are 14 residues in the CDR3. CDR3 bases: TGTGCCATCAGTGAGGCCTCTAGCGGAGGAACTCAGTACTTC. Translation: CAISEASSGGTQYF.

The genes are TRBV19 and TRBJ2-3, with 8 bases lining up with TRBD1. Germline values: CDR1 LNHDA, CDR2 SQIVND (reference sequence). The CDR3 loop spans 14 amino acids. After removal of 6 bases from V and 4 bases from J, the junction contained 6 bases not matched to a gene. This CDR3 is CASSLDRVADTQYF. The CDR3 DNA reads TGTGCCAGTAGCTTGGACAGGGTTGCAGATACGCAGTATTTT.

This clone was seen a few times. The V and J genes are TRBV29-1 and TRBJ1-1; 10 positions agree with TRBD1. CDR1 is SQVTM, CDR2 ANQGSEA, per germline. Unmatched junction bases numbered 3, after V lost 3 bases and J lost 5 bases. The CDR3 runs 13 residues. For the CDR3, the DNA is TGCAGCGTTGATGGACAGGGGGGAACTGAAGCTTTCTTT. Translation gives CSVDGQGGTEAFF.

The rearrangement joins TRBV19 to TRBJ2-5; 7 nucleotides line up with TRBD2. V shed 1 base and J 5 bases; nucleotides not matched to a gene: 7. From germline, CDR1 is LNHDA and CDR2 SQIVND (reference sequence). There are 15 residues in the CDR3. This CDR3 is CASSIAGGREETQYF. DNA for the CDR3: TGTGCCAGTAGTATAGCGGGGGGTCGGGAGGAGACCCAGTACTTC.

This clone was found a few times. This CDR3 is CASSLVFGGLDGKLFF. The CDR3 coding sequence is TGTGCCAGCAGCTTAGTTTTCGGGGGATTAGACGGTAAACTGTTTTTT. V gene TRBV7-9 combines with J gene TRBJ1-4; possibly TRBD1 for D (5 bases). Germline CDR1 and CDR2: SEHNR and FQNEAQ (reference sequence). CDR3 size: 16 residues. V was clipped by 1 base and J by 11 bases, with 20 bases between them.

J is TRBJ2-1 and V is TRBV10-3; 9 positions match TRBD1. Germline V lookup: CDR1 ENHRY, CDR2 SYGVKD. Trimming at V came to 1 base and at J to 7 bases, leaving 8 bases not matched to a gene. This CDR3 has 16 residues. CDR3 amino acids: CAISEFTGTGTNEQFF. Here the CDR3 DNA reads TGTGCCATCAGTGAGTTCACCGGGACAGGGACTAATGAGCAGTTCTTC.

The rearrangement uses TRBV5-1 and TRBJ2-1, with D unresolved. Germline loops: CDR1 SGHRS, CDR2 YFSETQ. This CDR3 has 15 amino acids. Trimming took off 0 bases at V and 10 bases at J, with 17 bases between the two ends. CDR3 bases: TGCGCCAGCAGCTTGGGATCAGGCCCGAATGGGGAGCAGTTCTTC. It is translated as CASSLGSGPNGEQFF.

The V call is TRBV10-2, the J call TRBJ1-2, with 12 bases lining up with TRBD1. Unmatched junction bases numbered 9, after V lost 6 bases and J lost 7 bases. The V gene's germline CDR1 is WSHSY and CDR2 SAAADI. This CDR3 spans 15 amino acids. CDR3 loop: CASRTGTGGFGGYTF. For the CDR3, the DNA is TGCGCCAGCAGGACCGGGACAGGGGGCTTTGGTGGCTACACCTTC.

This clone was observed once. The chain carries TRBV13 and TRBJ2-1; D is undetermined. The CDR3 contains 16 residues. CDR1 PRHDT and CDR2 FYEKMQ come from the germline V gene (reference sequence). With 4 bases removed from V and 10 bases from J, the gap between germline ends came to 23 bases. CDR3: CASSWQTIPSAREQFF. The CDR3 DNA reads TGTGCCAGCAGCTGGCAGACGATCCCTTCCGCCCGGGAGCAGTTCTTC.

This clone was recorded a few times. J is TRBJ1-1 and V is TRBV6-5; D may be TRBD1 (6 bases). Germline lookup yields CDR1 MNHEY and CDR2 SVGAGI. This CDR3 region has 13 residues. V was trimmed by 6 bases and J by 6 bases, leaving 14 bases between them. CDR3 nucleotides: TGTGCCAGCAGCTCTAACAGGGAGGCTGAAGCTTTCTTT. It specifies CASSSNREAEAFF.

This clone was seen a few times. This sequence joins TRBV10-2 and TRBJ2-3; D is possibly TRBD1 or TRBD2 (6 bases each). The ends were cut back, 7 bases at V and 4 bases at J, with 12 bases in the middle. This CDR3 is 13 amino acids long. Germline lookup yields CDR1 WSHSY and CDR2 SAAADI. The CDR3 DNA reads TGCGCCAGCACTCGGGGGCAAGCAGATACGCAGTATTTT. This sequence encodes CASTRGQADTQYF.

CDR3 region: CASSLSVGNEQFF. The CDR3 DNA reads TGCGCCAGCAGCTTATCGGTGGGCAATGAGCAGTTCTTC. The J gene is TRBJ2-1, the V gene TRBV5-1; D is ambiguous. With 2 bases removed from V and 6 bases from J, the gap between germline ends came to 9 bases. CDR1 is SGHRS, CDR2 YFSETQ, per germline. The CDR3 consists of 13 residues.

This chain uses TRBV7-9 with TRBJ2-1; 7 bases are a match to TRBD2. The CDR3 has 14 amino acids. J lost 2 bases, V lost 5 bases, and 3 bases had no gene match. The germline CDR1 and CDR2 sequences are SEHNR and FQNEAQ (reference sequence). The CDR3 loop is CASSLSGPYNEQFF. The CDR3 DNA is TGTGCCAGCAGCCTTAGCGGGCCCTACAATGAGCAGTTCTTC.

The table lists this clone with a count of one. The chain couples TRBV10-3 to TRBJ1-1, with D uncertain. This CDR3 spans 14 amino acids. Per the germline V gene, CDR1 is ENHRY and CDR2 is SYGVKD. V lost 4 bases and J lost 0, with 9 bases in between. CDR3 coding DNA: TGTGCCATCAGTGGCAGTCTTATGAACACTGAAGCTTTCTTT. Protein sequence: CAISGSLMNTEAFF.

This clone was observed a single time. V usage is TRBV7-2 and J usage is TRBJ2-2, with 8 nucleotides matching TRBD2. CDR3 length equals 15 residues. With V trimmed by 5 bases and J by 4 bases, 6 bases remained unmatched. CDR1 and CDR2 from the germline V gene are SGHTA and FQGNSA. The chain's CDR3 is CASSGGRGATGELFF. The CDR3 DNA sequence: TGTGCCAGCAGCGGTGGGCGGGGGGCCACCGGGGAGCTGTTTTTT. The full variable domain, its missing parts supplied by reference TRBV7-2 and TRBJ2-2, is GAGVSQSPSNKVTEKGKDVELRCDPISGHTALYWYRQSLGQGLEFLIYFQGNSAPDKSGLPSDRFSAERTGGSVSTLTIQRTQQEDSAVYLCASSGGRGATGELFFGEGSRLTVL.

The chain couples TRBV6-1 to TRBJ2-1; no reliable D call. CDR3 size: 13 residues. V was shortened by 2 bases and J by 12 bases, with 14 bases between the two germline ends. CDR1 and CDR2 from the germline V gene are MNHNS and SASEGT. CDR3: CASSELGLWGQFF. CDR3 bases: TGTGCCAGCAGTGAATTGGGCCTCTGGGGGCAGTTCTTC.

This clone was observed a handful of times. The chain employs TRBV2 and TRBJ1-2, with no clear D. Germline V lookup: CDR1 SNHLY, CDR2 FYNNEI. This CDR3 contains 16 residues. V lost 5 bases, J lost 4 bases, and 20 bases lay in between. The CDR3: CASSTATVAVSYGYTF. The CDR3 DNA reads TGTGCCAGCAGTACTGCCACAGTCGCAGTAAGCTATGGCTACACCTTC.

The V call is TRBV10-2, the J call TRBJ2-3; D gene unclear. CDR1 is WSHSY and CDR2 is SAAADI in the germline V gene. CDR3 length: 13 residues. V was cut by 6 bases and J by 5 bases, with 12 bases left in between. CDR3 nucleotide sequence: TGCGCCAGCAGGCCCCTGGGCTTAGATACGCAGTATTTT. Its protein is CASRPLGLDTQYF.

This sequence joins TRBV10-3 and TRBJ1-4; D possibly corresponds to TRBD1 (5 bases). With 6 bases removed from V and 6 bases from J, the gap between germline ends came to 17 bases. The CDR3 has 15 residues. Germline assignment: CDR1 ENHRY and CDR2 SYGVKD. In nucleotides, the CDR3 is TGTGCCATCAGCGCAACCGGGACTTGGGATGAAAAACTGTTTTTT. This codes for CAISATGTWDEKLFF.

This chain links TRBV5-4 with TRBJ2-2; D is unresolved. The CDR3 extends over 16 amino acids. The V gene's germline CDR1 is SGHNT and CDR2 YYREEE (reference sequence). V lost 0 bases, J lost 4 bases, and 13 bases lay in between. The CDR3 sequence is CASSLAGRSSTGELFF. The CDR3 region has the DNA TGTGCCAGCAGCTTGGCCGGACGATCGAGCACCGGGGAGCTGTTTTTT.